The rows below give T cell receptor beta chains drawn from one sample of a study of T cells after yellow fever vaccination. TCRdb processed the 5' RACE reads anew with MiXCR; each CDR3 protein has one entry. The table has 200,000 to 250,000 distinct CDR3 sequences, less than 3.5% seen once. Specimen: CD4+ T cells sorted from PBMCs, collected 10 days after the yellow fever booster vaccination. Receptors were obtained from a man between 18 and 29 years old who received the YFV17D yellow fever vaccine. Each CDR3 is given with its conserved first and last residue. Each record gives: V gene, D gene, J gene, clone size, CDR3 DNA, CDR3 protein. D genes are given only for firm matches. Rows give clone size only sometimes, using once, few, many, or a class for an expanded clone.

V gene: TRBV4-1
D gene: TRBD2
J gene: TRBJ2-3
clone size: many
CDR3 DNA: TGCGCCAGCAGCCAAGAGCGGGGGTCCCCTTCTAGCACAGATACGCAGTATTTT
CDR3 protein: CASSQERGSPSSTDTQYF

V gene: TRBV5-1
D gene: .
J gene: TRBJ2-7
clone size: many
CDR3 DNA: TGCGCCAGCAGCCGTACAGGGAAGGAAAGGTACGAGCAGTACTTC
CDR3 protein: CASSRTGKERYEQYF

V gene: TRBV5-4
D gene: .
J gene: TRBJ2-3
clone size: .
CDR3 DNA: TGTGCCAGCAGCTTGTCAGGCCGGGTCACAGATACGCAGTATTTT
CDR3 protein: CASSLSGRVTDTQYF

V gene: TRBV21-1
D gene: .
J gene: TRBJ2-2
clone size: .
CDR3 DNA: TGTGCCAGCATCGCCACTCGACCGTTCAGGGAAAATACCGGGGAGCTGTTTTTT
CDR3 protein: CASIATRPFRENTGELFF

V gene: TRBV14
D gene: .
J gene: TRBJ2-5
clone size: many
CDR3 DNA: TGTGCCAGCAGCCCCCTAGTGGGGTCGAAGACCCAGTACTTC
CDR3 protein: CASSPLVGSKTQYF

V gene: TRBV7-3
D gene: .
J gene: TRBJ2-5
clone size: .
CDR3 DNA: TGTGCCAGCAGCCGAAACGGACTATCGGAGGAGACCCAGTACTTC
CDR3 protein: CASSRNGLSEETQYF

V gene: TRBV9
D gene: .
J gene: TRBJ2-3
clone size: .
CDR3 DNA: TGTGCCAGCAGCGTAGGAGTTAGTAAAACAGATACGCAGTATTTT
CDR3 protein: CASSVGVSKTDTQYF

V gene: TRBV2
D gene: TRBD1
J gene: TRBJ2-4
clone size: few
CDR3 DNA: TGTGCCAGCAGCCCCACCGGGACAGGAATAAACATTCAGTACTTC
CDR3 protein: CASSPTGTGINIQYF

V gene: TRBV11-2
D gene: .
J gene: TRBJ2-1
clone size: many
CDR3 DNA: TGTGCCAGCAGCTTAGGACTGGAATCTGGGCGGACAGCCGGGCAGTTCTTC
CDR3 protein: CASSLGLESGRTAGQFF

V gene: TRBV15
D gene: .
J gene: TRBJ1-5
clone size: .
CDR3 DNA: TGTGCCACCAGCAGAGGCACCATTTATCAGCCCCAGCATTTT
CDR3 protein: CATSRGTIYQPQHF

V gene: TRBV5-1
D gene: .
J gene: TRBJ2-5
clone size: many
CDR3 DNA: TGCGCCAGCAGCTGGGACCGACCAGAGACCCAGTACTTC
CDR3 protein: CASSWDRPETQYF

V gene: TRBV7-2
D gene: .
J gene: TRBJ2-4
clone size: .
CDR3 DNA: TGTGCCAGCAGCGACGCCCGGTGGGGCACAATCCTCAAAAACATTCAGTACTTC
CDR3 protein: CASSDARWGTILKNIQYF

V gene: TRBV4-1
D gene: .
J gene: TRBJ1-4
clone size: many
CDR3 DNA: TGCGCCAGCAGCGGGCCAGGGAGAACCAATGAAAAACTGTTTTTT
CDR3 protein: CASSGPGRTNEKLFF

V gene: TRBV5-4
D gene: .
J gene: TRBJ2-1
clone size: many
CDR3 DNA: TGTGCCAGCAGCTTGACGCAGGGATCCTACAATGAGCAGTTCTTC
CDR3 protein: CASSLTQGSYNEQFF

V gene: TRBV29-1
D gene: .
J gene: TRBJ1-5
clone size: few
CDR3 DNA: TGCAGCGTGGGGGACGGTGCTCAGCCCCAGCATTTT
CDR3 protein: CSVGDGAQPQHF

V gene: TRBV20-1
D gene: TRBD1
J gene: TRBJ1-4
clone size: .
CDR3 DNA: TGCAGTGCGCCAGGGGGAAGTCTTGAAAAACTGTTTTTT
CDR3 protein: CSAPGGSLEKLFF

V gene: TRBV18
D gene: .
J gene: TRBJ2-5
clone size: .
CDR3 DNA: TGTGCCAGCTCACCACCAGGGAGCCAGTCAGAGACCCAGTACTTC
CDR3 protein: CASSPPGSQSETQYF

V gene: TRBV20-1
D gene: .
J gene: TRBJ2-5
clone size: many
CDR3 DNA: TGCAGTGCTAGAGACCTCTTGCGGGGGCCCGGAGAGACCCAGTACTTC
CDR3 protein: CSARDLLRGPGETQYF

V gene: TRBV10-3
D gene: .
J gene: TRBJ2-1
clone size: many
CDR3 DNA: TGTGCCACCCGACCGGGATCGAGCTCCTACAATGAGCAGTTCTTC
CDR3 protein: CATRPGSSSYNEQFF

V gene: TRBV2
D gene: .
J gene: TRBJ2-1
clone size: few
CDR3 DNA: TGTGCCAGCACCCTTAGTAATGAGCAGTTCTTC
CDR3 protein: CASTLSNEQFF

V gene: TRBV7-2
D gene: .
J gene: TRBJ2-5
clone size: few
CDR3 DNA: TGTGCCAGCAGCTTTGGCAGGAGAGAGACCCAGTACTTC
CDR3 protein: CASSFGRRETQYF

V gene: TRBV20-1
D gene: .
J gene: TRBJ2-3
clone size: few
CDR3 DNA: TGCAGTTTCCGGGACTCCCGTTCAGATACGCAGTATTTT
CDR3 protein: CSFRDSRSDTQYF

V gene: TRBV4-3
D gene: .
J gene: TRBJ2-2
clone size: many
CDR3 DNA: TGCGCCAGCAGCCAAGATCTGCTGCGGAGGGAGCTGTTTTTT
CDR3 protein: CASSQDLLRRELFF

V gene: TRBV24-1
D gene: .
J gene: TRBJ2-6
clone size: .
CDR3 DNA: TGTGCCACCGCCTCGATCTTGCAGTCCGACAGCTCTGGGGCCAACGTCCTGACTTTC
CDR3 protein: CATASILQSDSSGANVLTF

V gene: TRBV7-2
D gene: TRBD1
J gene: TRBJ2-3
clone size: many
CDR3 DNA: TGTGCCAGCAGCCCCCAGGGGGCGGATACGCAGTATTTT
CDR3 protein: CASSPQGADTQYF

V gene: TRBV12-3/TRBV12-4
D gene: .
J gene: TRBJ1-4
clone size: .
CDR3 DNA: TGTGCCAGCAGCGAGGATGGGGGTGATGAAAAACTGTTTTTT
CDR3 protein: CASSEDGGDEKLFF